The next 2 T cell receptor beta chains were all read from a single sample in a study of shared clonotypes between healthy human individuals. TCRdb's table, derived via immunoSEQ multiplex PCR, lists solely in-frame clones and lacks some. The data contain about 2.4 million clones, more than 80% of them seen just once; the ten biggest clones take up around 0.14%. Sequencing was performed on naive CD4+ T cells sorted from blood. Regarding subset: CD45RA+ positively selected. These TCRs come from a man aged 18 to 29 in good health.

Points on this clone: This sample also contains other DNA sequences that code for the same CDR3. The V and J genes are TRBV7-9 and TRBJ2-7; perhaps TRBD1 as D (5 bases). CDR1 is SEHNR, CDR2 FQNEAQ, per germline (reference sequence). The CDR3 sequence is 13 residues long. V was clipped by 2 bases and J by 5 bases, with 10 bases between them. CDR3 loop: CASSLRQGDEQYF. In DNA form, the CDR3 reads TGTGCCAGCAGCTTAAGGCAGGGCGACGAGCAGTACTTC. Using reference TRBV7-9 and TRBJ2-7 for the parts outside the CDR3, the full variable domain is DTGVSQNPRHKITKRGQNVTFRCDPISEHNRLYWYRQTLGQGPEFLTYFQNEAQLEKSRLLSDRFSAERPKGSFSTLEIQRTEQGDSAMYLCASSLRQGDEQYFGPGTRLTVT.

This clone has just one count. Other DNA sequences in this specimen translate into the identical CDR3. The CDR3 region is CASSARQGSTEAFF. The CDR3 region has the DNA TGTGCCAGTAGTGCCAGACAGGGGAGCACTGAAGCTTTCTTT. The rearrangement links TRBV19 to TRBJ1-1, with 8 bases lining up with TRBD1. The CDR3 extends over 14 amino acids. CDR1 is LNHDA and CDR2 is SQIVND in the germline V gene (reference sequence). The trim removed 5 bases at V and 4 bases at J, leaving 6 bases unmatched. The entire variable domain, with the rest obtained from reference TRBV19 and TRBJ1-1, is as follows: DGGITQSPKYLFRKEGQNVTLSCEQNLNHDAMYWYRQDPGQGLRLIYYSQIVNDFQKGDIAEGYSVSREKKESFPLTVTSAQKNPTAFYLCASSARQGSTEAFFGQGTRLTVV.